Listed below are T cell receptor beta chains from one sample, sequenced in a study of cytomegalovirus exposure and HLA in healthy donors. Some clones are missing from TCRdb's copy, which holds only in-frame ones; the method was immunoSEQ multiplex PCR. Among some 200,000 clones listed, over 65% were seen once. The sample was PBMCs. The receptors come from a woman aged 60-75 years in good health and CMV-seropositive. Each CDR3 is given with its conserved first and last residue. A D gene is named only where the DNA matches it firmly. Clone size, where shown, is once, few, many, or a class for clones that have expanded.

d_call,clone_size,v_call,j_call,cdr3_aa,cdr3_nt
NA,NA,TRBV27,TRBJ2-3,CASSAGNTDTQYF,TGTGCCAGCAGTGCAGGAAACACAGATACGCAGTATTTT
NA,NA,TRBV5-5,TRBJ2-3,CASSILVEADTQYF,TGTGCCAGCAGCATCCTTGTAGAGGCAGATACGCAGTATTTT
NA,NA,TRBV7-2,TRBJ2-1,CASSLYQINEQFF,TGTGCCAGCAGCTTATATCAGATCAATGAGCAGTTCTTC
TRBD2,few,TRBV9,TRBJ2-6,CASSERGASGPSGANVLTF,TGTGCCAGCAGCGAGAGGGGGGCTAGCGGGCCCTCTGGGGCCAACGTCCTGACTTTC
NA,NA,TRBV7-2,TRBJ2-2,CASSSRGPGQTGELFF,TGTGCCAGCAGCTCCAGGGGCCCCGGGCAAACCGGGGAGCTGTTTTTT
NA,NA,TRBV25-1,TRBJ1-1,CASTPPETGNTEAFF,TGTGCCAGCACCCCCCCGGAGACAGGCAACACTGAAGCTTTCTTT
TRBD2,NA,TRBV4-3,TRBJ2-3,CASSQEETSGGGTDTQYF,TGCGCCAGCAGCCAAGAGGAGACTAGCGGGGGGGGCACAGATACGCAGTATTTT
TRBD1,NA,TRBV6-1,TRBJ1-2,CASRRTTGNNGYTF,TGTGCCAGCAGGAGGACGACAGGGAATAATGGCTACACCTTC
NA,NA,TRBV7-6,TRBJ1-4,CASRSQGKGEKLFF,TGTGCCAGCAGATCGCAGGGAAAGGGTGAAAAACTGTTTTTT
TRBD1,NA,TRBV23-1,TRBJ2-7,CASSHLGQAGEQYF,TGCGCCAGCAGTCACCTAGGACAGGCCGGGGAGCAGTACTTC